The entry below describes one TCR beta chain. Its antigen is as yet unknown. Assay: immunoSEQ multiplex PCR; the TCRdb copy retains only in-frame clones and omits some. Of 33,000 or so clones in the sample, roughly 87% are singletons; the top ten hold approximately 15%. This entry is derived from a study of T cells in localized non-small cell lung cancer. Study results and caveats: In the blood, greater T cell density corresponded to longer overall survival. A median approximately 60 of the top 100 tumor clones appeared in adjacent lung. Uninvolved adjacent lung, not tumor, had the highest T cell clonality. Only one tumor region went through sequencing, so heterogeneity may still be there.

Germline assignment: CDR1 GTSNPN and CDR2 SVGIG (reference sequence). The CDR3 is 13 residues long. V lost 5 bases and J lost 6; bases outside the gene matches: 5. The clonotype was recovered from a male donor at least 60 years old with stage III squamous cell lung carcinoma. The chain has TRBV30 and TRBJ1-1; 11 bases are a match to TRBD1. The specimen comprised peripheral blood, sampled before any cancer treatment. CDR3 coding DNA: TGTGCCTGGGCCCCGGGACAGGGGGCTGAAGCTTTCTTT. This codes for CAWAPGQGAEAFF.